The present T cell receptor beta chain was sequenced within a study of shared clonotypes between healthy human individuals. Background on the study: A donor's plate count was three for CD4 naive and three for CD4 memory; CD8 naive had two and CD8 memory one.

CDR1 and CDR2 from the germline V gene are MGHDK and SYGVNS. This CDR3 region has 16 residues. With V trimmed by 4 bases and J by 5 bases, 10 bases remained unmatched. Over several immunoSEQ plates, each subset's genomic DNA was distributed in even portions. Generated by immunoSEQ multiplex PCR, the TCRdb table keeps only in-frame clones and is missing some. The table includes around 1.9 million clones, just over 90% detected once. Terminally differentiated effector memory CD45RA+ cells were excluded by CCR7 positive selection of CD45RO-negative cells. Study donors comprised healthy, HIV-negative adults devoid of recent acute infection or vaccination. Study-wide results and limits: With few donors, the genetic and exposure-history diversity represented was limited.

Comment on this clone: Its antigen is as yet unknown.

The sequenced sample was naive CD8+ T cells from PBMCs. V gene TRBV25-1 combines with J gene TRBJ2-3; 9 nucleotides align to TRBD1. This sequence was found in a man aged 18 to 29 in good health. Some clones in this sample may be carry-over from other donors' samples. The CDR3 sequence is CASSANRGRLGDTQYF. In DNA, the CDR3 is TGTGCCAGCAGTGCGAACAGGGGGCGATTGGGAGATACGCAGTATTTT.